Listed below are T cell receptor beta chains from one sample, sequenced in a study of CD8 T cells in Susac syndrome. TCRdb reanalysed the immunoSEQ multiplex PCR reads using MiXCR and keeps one entry per CDR3 protein. The repertoire holds about 180,000 distinct CDR3 sequences, with roughly 96% as singletons. Sequences were obtained from CD8+ T cells from PBMCs. The receptors stem from a human donor with multiple sclerosis. The CDR3 runs from the conserved cysteine through the conserved F or W. D genes are given only for firm matches.

j_call: TRBJ1-6; d_call: NA; v_call: TRBV9; cdr3_aa: CASSTRHVSSPLHF; cdr3_nt: TGTGCCAGCAGCACCCGGCACGTCTCATCACCCCTCCACTTT
j_call: TRBJ2-3; d_call: NA; v_call: TRBV7-2; cdr3_aa: CASSPWTDTQYF; cdr3_nt: TGTGCCAGCAGCCCCTGGACAGATACGCAGTATTTT
j_call: TRBJ2-1; d_call: TRBD2; v_call: TRBV27; cdr3_aa: CASKQEREGYNEQFF; cdr3_nt: TGTGCCAGCAAACAAGAGCGGGAGGGTTACAATGAGCAGTTCTTC
j_call: TRBJ2-1; d_call: NA; v_call: TRBV28; cdr3_aa: CASSPGGCLRRDEQFF; cdr3_nt: TGTGCCAGCAGCCCGGGTGGTTGCTTACGGAGGGATGAGCAGTTCTTC
j_call: TRBJ2-7; d_call: NA; v_call: TRBV12-3/TRBV12-4; cdr3_aa: CASSSTHGPTLPYEQYF; cdr3_nt: TGTGCCAGCAGTTCCACCCATGGACCGACCTTACCCTACGAGCAGTACTTC
j_call: TRBJ2-1; d_call: NA; v_call: TRBV28; cdr3_aa: CASSLPPTPEQFF; cdr3_nt: TGTGCCAGCAGTCTCCCACCGACTCCTGAGCAGTTCTTC
j_call: TRBJ2-7; d_call: TRBD1; v_call: TRBV9; cdr3_aa: CASSGDRAGFEQYF; cdr3_nt: TGTGCCAGCAGCGGCGACAGGGCAGGGTTCGAGCAGTACTTC
j_call: TRBJ1-1; d_call: NA; v_call: TRBV7-9; cdr3_aa: CASSLGELEAFF; cdr3_nt: TGTGCCAGCAGCTTAGGGGAGCTTGAAGCTTTCTTT
j_call: TRBJ1-1; d_call: NA; v_call: TRBV30; cdr3_aa: CAWRGGLDTEAFF; cdr3_nt: TGTGCCTGGAGGGGGGGGTTGGACACTGAAGCTTTCTTT
j_call: TRBJ1-5; d_call: NA; v_call: TRBV28; cdr3_aa: CTAGPSNQPQHF; cdr3_nt: TGTACCGCCGGACCCAGCAATCAGCCCCAGCATTTT
j_call: TRBJ2-1; d_call: NA; v_call: TRBV3-1; cdr3_aa: CASSQDWAGYNEQFF; cdr3_nt: TGTGCCAGCAGCCAAGATTGGGCAGGTTACAATGAGCAGTTCTTC
j_call: TRBJ2-1; d_call: NA; v_call: TRBV28; cdr3_aa: CASSLPAFLNEQFF; cdr3_nt: TGTGCCAGCAGTTTACCCGCGTTTCTCAATGAGCAGTTCTTC
j_call: TRBJ2-3; d_call: TRBD1; v_call: TRBV27; cdr3_aa: CASSYRGRNTDTQYF; cdr3_nt: TGTGCCAGCAGCTACAGGGGGCGTAACACAGATACGCAGTATTTT
j_call: TRBJ2-3; d_call: NA; v_call: TRBV27; cdr3_aa: CASSFGGTQYF; cdr3_nt: TGTGCCAGCAGTTTTGGGGGTACGCAGTATTTT
j_call: TRBJ2-3; d_call: NA; v_call: TRBV29-1; cdr3_aa: CSPRDALTDTQYF; cdr3_nt: TGCAGCCCCCGGGATGCTCTTACAGATACGCAGTATTTT
j_call: TRBJ2-7; d_call: NA; v_call: TRBV7-9; cdr3_aa: CASSLGAPTYEQYF; cdr3_nt: TGTGCCAGCAGCTTAGGGGCACCAACCTACGAGCAGTACTTC
j_call: TRBJ2-3; d_call: TRBD2; v_call: TRBV7-2; cdr3_aa: CASSSSGGWDTQYF; cdr3_nt: TGTGCCAGCAGCTCGAGCGGGGGTTGGGATACGCAGTATTTT
j_call: TRBJ1-1; d_call: NA; v_call: TRBV29-1; cdr3_aa: CSALQGPNTEAFF; cdr3_nt: TGCAGCGCCCTTCAGGGCCCTAACACTGAAGCTTTCTTT
j_call: TRBJ1-5; d_call: TRBD1; v_call: TRBV9; cdr3_aa: CASSLGTGGQPQHF; cdr3_nt: TGTGCCAGCAGCCTAGGGACAGGGGGTCAGCCCCAGCATTTT
j_call: TRBJ2-5; d_call: TRBD1; v_call: TRBV29-1; cdr3_aa: CSVPGGGTQYF; cdr3_nt: TGCAGCGTCCCAGGGGGTGGGACCCAGTACTTC
j_call: TRBJ2-5; d_call: TRBD2; v_call: TRBV2; cdr3_aa: CASSSGTSGHTHQETQYF; cdr3_nt: TGTGCCAGCAGCTCCGGGACTAGCGGACATACCCACCAAGAGACCCAGTACTTC
j_call: TRBJ2-7; d_call: NA; v_call: TRBV11-2; cdr3_aa: CASSLDSGAYEQYF; cdr3_nt: TGTGCCAGCAGCTTAGATAGCGGTGCCTACGAGCAGTACTTC
j_call: TRBJ2-4; d_call: TRBD2; v_call: TRBV3-1; cdr3_aa: CASSQGLSRPSGSLAKNIQYF; cdr3_nt: TGTGCCAGCAGCCAAGGTCTATCTCGCCCTAGCGGGAGTTTGGCCAAAAACATTCAGTACTTC
j_call: TRBJ2-1; d_call: TRBD1; v_call: TRBV7-9; cdr3_aa: CASNQDRVQFF; cdr3_nt: TGTGCCAGCAACCAGGACAGGGTACAGTTCTTC
j_call: TRBJ2-3; d_call: TRBD1; v_call: TRBV27; cdr3_aa: CASSTRTGLDTQYF; cdr3_nt: TGTGCCAGCAGTACCCGGACAGGGTTAGATACGCAGTATTTT
j_call: TRBJ2-1; d_call: NA; v_call: TRBV29-1; cdr3_aa: CSVVGLGVEQFF; cdr3_nt: TGCAGCGTTGTGGGGCTAGGGGTTGAGCAGTTCTTC
j_call: TRBJ2-5; d_call: TRBD1; v_call: TRBV12-3/TRBV12-4; cdr3_aa: CASSGDRGKETQYF; cdr3_nt: TGTGCCAGCAGTGGGGACAGGGGAAAAGAGACCCAGTACTTC
j_call: TRBJ2-1; d_call: NA; v_call: TRBV2; cdr3_aa: CASKGGGEQFF; cdr3_nt: TGTGCCAGCAAGGGGGGTGGTGAGCAGTTCTTC